This is a list of T cell receptor beta chains from one sample in a study of blood T cell repertoires in COVID-19. TCRdb's table, derived via immunoSEQ multiplex PCR, lists solely in-frame clones and lacks some. The repertoire holds approximately 99,000 clones, with more than 65% as singletons. The sequenced sample was peripheral blood. These receptors were collected from a woman older than 75 with active or convalescent COVID-19. The CDR3 runs from the conserved cysteine through the conserved F or W.

V: TRBV2; CDR3: CASTWNTEAFF
V: TRBV15; CDR3: CATSRTQGARSYEQYF
V: TRBV24-1; CDR3: CATSESGGYEQYF
V: TRBV7-9; CDR3: CASSLFERAEQYF
V: TRBV4-3; CDR3: CASSQDWDSSYEQYF
V: TRBV29-1; CDR3: CSVVGGWGTEAFF
V: TRBV7-9; CDR3: CASSLDPGHWDTEKLFF
V: TRBV7-2; CDR3: CASSLAWAGDHGYTF
V: TRBV2; CDR3: CASSPTPDNYEQYF
V: TRBV27; CDR3: CASSPLAGGPSDEQFF
V: TRBV19; CDR3: CASSIRRVFGTDTQYF
V: TRBV19; CDR3: CASRSDRGPLNLEPQHF
V: TRBV12-3/TRBV12-4; CDR3: CASTTGKYQPQHF
V: TRBV29-1; CDR3: CSASDRRAAGELFF
V: TRBV7-8; CDR3: CASSLLAGGNYNEQFF
V: TRBV7-3; CDR3: CASSKGLAGVGEQFF
V: TRBV7-2; CDR3: CASSRDRGISQPQHF
V: TRBV7-2; CDR3: CASSPLWEGQTTQETQYF
V: TRBV6-6; CDR3: CASSFPSGRSTDTQYF
V: TRBV28; CDR3: CATRLSGANVLTF
V: TRBV5-6; CDR3: CASSLVWEENYGYTF
V: TRBV6-5; CDR3: CASKRTGGTNYGYTF
V: TRBV2; CDR3: CASRRGGSYEQYF
V: TRBV19; CDR3: CASTQGLGNQPQHF